This entry features one T cell receptor (beta chain) sequence. The source of the sample is a study of blood T cell repertoires in COVID-19. Across the study: T cells, B-cell-depleted T cells, or PBMCs supplied cDNA or gDNA.

Here immunoSEQ multiplex PCR was the method, and the copy in TCRdb shows in-frame clones only, minus some. The sample carries some 300,000 clones, roughly 89% recorded once. The sequence was collected from a woman aged 40 to 50 who had recovered from COVID-19. Sequencing used PBMCs or T cells enriched from blood (not recorded which).

The CDR3 loop is CASSFRLAGGETQYF. CDR3 in DNA: TGTGCCAGCAGCTTTAGACTAGCGGGGGGAGAGACCCAGTACTTC. This chain joins TRBV7-2 and TRBJ2-5; 13 bases fit TRBD2. The junction had 2 bases not matched to a gene; V was cut back by 3 bases and J by 4 bases. The CDR3 covers 15 residues. Germline V CDR1 and CDR2: SGHTA, FQGNSA.